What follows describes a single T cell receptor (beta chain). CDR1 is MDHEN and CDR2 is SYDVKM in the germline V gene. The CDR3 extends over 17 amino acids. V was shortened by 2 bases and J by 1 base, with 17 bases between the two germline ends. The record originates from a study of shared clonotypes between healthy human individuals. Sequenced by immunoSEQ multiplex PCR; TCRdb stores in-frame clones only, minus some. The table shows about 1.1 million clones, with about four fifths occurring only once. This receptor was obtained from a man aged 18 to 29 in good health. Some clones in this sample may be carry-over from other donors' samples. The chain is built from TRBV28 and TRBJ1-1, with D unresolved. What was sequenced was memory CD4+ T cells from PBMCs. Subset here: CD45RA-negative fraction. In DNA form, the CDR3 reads TGTGCCAGCAGTTTAATCTCTTTCCGTCGATCGAACACTGAAGCTTTCTTT. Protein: CASSLISFRRSNTEAFF. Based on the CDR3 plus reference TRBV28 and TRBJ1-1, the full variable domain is DVKVTQSSRYLVKRTGEKVFLECVQDMDHENMFWYRQDPGLGLRLIYFSYDVKMKEKGDIPEGYSVSREKKERFSLILESASTNQTSMYLCASSLISFRRSNTEAFFGQGTRLTVV.